The source of this T cell receptor (beta chain) is a study of T cells in Graves' hyperthyroidism and ophthalmopathy. Researchers took RNA transcripts and amplified the TCR beta CDR3 regions from them. The HTBI primer set was used in a first-round RT-PCR of the TCR CDR3. Using its own MiXCR run on the multiplex PCR reads, TCRdb lists one record per CDR3 protein. The sample contains around 360,000 distinct CDR3 sequences, roughly 15% of which appear only once. The germline V gene encodes CDR1 SNHLY and CDR2 FYNNEI. The CDR3 is made up of 16 amino acids. J gave up 4 bases and V 7 bases, and 14 bases lay outside the gene matches.

J is TRBJ2-5 and V is TRBV2, with TRBD2 identical over 8 bases. Material: blood. This TCR was recovered from a woman in her fifties or sixties with Graves' ophthalmopathy. The CDR3 nucleotides are TGTGCCAGCACCGGTCGCAATCCGGGACTAGTAGAGACCCAGTACTTC. Protein product: CASTGRNPGLVETQYF.